These T cell receptor beta chains were read from a single sample in a study of T cell responses to AZD1222 COVID-19 vaccine. TCRdb keeps only in-frame clones here, not all; method: immunoSEQ multiplex PCR. The sample consists of about 130,000 clones, over 80% of them appearing once. This sample comprised peripheral blood, obtained 28 days after the second AZD1222 dose. The receptor set was obtained from an adult who received the AZD1222 COVID-19 vaccine. The CDR3 runs from the conserved cysteine through the conserved F or W. The D gene is left open where the match is weak. Clone size is shown for a subset of rows, as once, few, many or a class of expanded clone.

J gene,V gene,D gene,clone size,CDR3 protein,CDR3 DNA
TRBJ2-7,TRBV19,.,.,CASSRDGPYEQYF,TGTGCCAGTAGCCGGGACGGACCCTACGAGCAGTACTTC
TRBJ1-1,TRBV5-5,.,once,CASSLLRGDYTEAFF,TGTGCCAGCAGCTTGTTGAGGGGGGACTACACTGAAGCTTTCTTT
TRBJ1-1,TRBV2,.,.,CASRAEYTEAFF,TGTGCCAGCAGGGCCGAATATACTGAAGCTTTCTTT
TRBJ2-3,TRBV19,TRBD2,.,CASSSAGGRTDTQYF,TGTGCCAGTAGCTCAGCGGGGGGGCGGACAGATACGCAGTATTTT
TRBJ1-6,TRBV30,.,.,CALVSSYNSPLHF,TGTGCCCTAGTGAGCTCCTATAATTCACCCCTCCACTTT
TRBJ1-3,TRBV7-8,.,.,CASSLAMVGLGNTIYF,TGTGCCAGCAGCTTAGCGATGGTCGGTCTGGGAAACACCATATATTTT
TRBJ1-6,TRBV29-1,.,once,CSVKTDNYNSPLHF,TGCAGCGTTAAGACAGACAATTATAATTCACCCCTCCACTTT
TRBJ1-2,TRBV3-1/TRBV3-2,TRBD1,.,CASRHRGPANYGYTF,TGTGCCAGCAGACACAGGGGCCCCGCTAACTATGGCTACACCTTC
TRBJ2-3,TRBV7-9,.,.,CASSLRDFSTDTQYF,TGTGCCAGCAGCTTACGGGACTTCAGCACAGATACGCAGTATTTT
TRBJ2-1,TRBV7-9,.,once,CASSFISGEQFF,TGTGCCAGCAGCTTCATATCCGGCGAGCAGTTCTTC
TRBJ1-4,TRBV7-4,.,.,CASSFDQGLQITTNEKLFF,TGTGCCAGCAGCTTTGATCAGGGCCTACAAATCACAACTAATGAAAAACTGTTTTTT
TRBJ1-2,TRBV11-3,TRBD1,.,CASSPWTGRGYTF,TGTGCCAGCAGCCCCTGGACAGGGCGCGGCTACACCTTC
TRBJ1-2,TRBV19,TRBD1,.,CASSPPTGRSNYGYTF,TGTGCCAGTAGTCCCCCGACAGGGCGGAGTAACTATGGCTACACCTTC
TRBJ1-2,TRBV30,.,.,CACSPLYGYTF,TGTGCCTGTTCACCCCTTTATGGCTACACCTTC
TRBJ2-2,TRBV10-3,.,few,CAIRQNTGELFF,TGTGCCATCAGACAGAACACCGGGGAGCTGTTTTTT
TRBJ1-6,TRBV27,.,.,CASSSLRDLSSYNSPLHF,TGTGCCAGCAGTTCCTTGAGGGACCTGAGCTCCTATAATTCACCCCTCCACTTT
TRBJ1-1,TRBV12-5,.,.,CASGFDNTEAFF,TGTGCTAGTGGTTTTGACAACACTGAAGCTTTCTTT
TRBJ1-2,TRBV19,.,.,CASSSVGIYGYTF,TGTGCCAGTAGCTCGGTGGGCATCTATGGCTACACCTTC